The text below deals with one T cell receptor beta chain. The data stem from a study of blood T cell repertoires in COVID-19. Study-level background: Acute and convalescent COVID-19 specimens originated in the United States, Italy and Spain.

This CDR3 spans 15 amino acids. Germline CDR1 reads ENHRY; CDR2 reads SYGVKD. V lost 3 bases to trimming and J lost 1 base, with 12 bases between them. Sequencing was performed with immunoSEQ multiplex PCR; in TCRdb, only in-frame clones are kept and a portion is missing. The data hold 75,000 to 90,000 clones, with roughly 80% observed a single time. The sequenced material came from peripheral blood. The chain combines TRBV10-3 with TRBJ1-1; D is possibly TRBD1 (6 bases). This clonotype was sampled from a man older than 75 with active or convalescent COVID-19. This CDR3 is CAISDQDRRNTEAFF. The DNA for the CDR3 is TGTGCCATCAGTGACCAAGACAGGAGGAACACTGAAGCTTTCTTT.